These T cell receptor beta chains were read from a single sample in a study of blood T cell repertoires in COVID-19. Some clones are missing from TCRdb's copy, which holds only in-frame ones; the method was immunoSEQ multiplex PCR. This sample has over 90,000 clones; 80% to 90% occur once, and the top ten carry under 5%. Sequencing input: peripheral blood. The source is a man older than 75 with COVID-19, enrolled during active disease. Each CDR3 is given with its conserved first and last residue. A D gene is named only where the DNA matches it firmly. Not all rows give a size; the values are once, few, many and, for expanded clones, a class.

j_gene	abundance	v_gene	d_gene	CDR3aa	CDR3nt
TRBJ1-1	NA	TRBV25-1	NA	CASSEESAAFF	TGTGCCAGCAGTGAGGAGAGTGCCGCTTTCTTT
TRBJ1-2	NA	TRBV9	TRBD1	CASSATDRGLGYGYTF	TGTGCCAGCAGCGCCACAGACAGGGGGCTAGGCTATGGCTACACCTTC
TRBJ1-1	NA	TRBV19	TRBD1	CASSVDRVKGNTEAFF	TGTGCCAGTAGTGTGGACAGGGTTAAGGGGAACACTGAAGCTTTCTTT
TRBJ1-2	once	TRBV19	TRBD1	CASSRQGDVYGYTF	TGTGCCAGTAGTAGACAGGGGGACGTCTATGGCTACACCTTC
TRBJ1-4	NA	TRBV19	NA	CASSPRQRPGEKLFF	TGTGCCAGTAGTCCGCGACAGAGGCCCGGGGAAAAACTGTTTTTT
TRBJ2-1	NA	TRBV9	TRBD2	CASSVGTSGEAEQFF	TGTGCCAGCAGCGTCGGGACTAGCGGGGAGGCTGAGCAGTTCTTC
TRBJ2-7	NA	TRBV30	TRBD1	CAWSDRGEQYF	TGTGCCTGGAGTGACAGGGGCGAGCAGTACTTC
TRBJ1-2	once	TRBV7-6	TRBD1	CASSPTGGDGYTF	TGTGCCAGCAGCCCGACAGGGGGAGATGGCTACACCTTC
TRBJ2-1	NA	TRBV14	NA	CASSRAGTSHNEQFF	TGTGCCAGCAGCCGAGCGGGCACAAGCCACAATGAGCAGTTCTTC
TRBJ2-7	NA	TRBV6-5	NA	CASNRGGQSSYEQYF	TGTGCCAGCAATCGGGGGGGACAGAGCTCCTACGAGCAGTACTTC
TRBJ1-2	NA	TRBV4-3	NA	CASSALQTARYGYTF	TGCGCCAGCAGCGCCTTACAAACAGCCCGCTATGGCTACACCTTC
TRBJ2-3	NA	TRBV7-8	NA	CASSLVVSSDTQYF	TGTGCCAGCAGCTTAGTGGTTAGTTCGGATACGCAGTATTTT
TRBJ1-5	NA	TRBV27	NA	CASSPQSRGNQPQHF	TGTGCCAGCAGTCCCCAATCTCGGGGCAATCAGCCCCAGCATTTT
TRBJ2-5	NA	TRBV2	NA	CASSDRRNQETQYF	TGTGCCAGCAGTGACCGCAGGAACCAAGAGACCCAGTACTTC
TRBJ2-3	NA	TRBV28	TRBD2	CLSGSGTDTQYF	TGTCTTAGCGGGAGTGGGACAGATACGCAGTATTTT
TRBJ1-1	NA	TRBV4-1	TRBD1	CASSQYTGATEAFF	TGCGCCAGCAGCCAGTATACAGGGGCGACTGAAGCTTTCTTT
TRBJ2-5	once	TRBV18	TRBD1	CASSRTGREETQYF	TGTGCCAGCTCACGGACAGGGCGGGAAGAGACCCAGTACTTC
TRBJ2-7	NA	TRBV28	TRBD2	CASSFSLAGGLSYEQYF	TGTGCCAGCAGTTTCTCCTTAGCGGGAGGTCTTTCCTACGAGCAGTACTTC
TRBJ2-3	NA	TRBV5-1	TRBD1	CASGAGTGAGTDTQYF	TGCGCCAGCGGTGCCGGGACAGGGGCTGGCACAGATACGCAGTATTTT
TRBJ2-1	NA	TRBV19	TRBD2	CASSIRGGLYNEQFF	TGTGCCAGTAGTATCCGGGGGGGACTTTACAATGAGCAGTTCTTC
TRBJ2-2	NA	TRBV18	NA	CASSPGRTSNTGELFF	TGTGCCAGCTCACCAGGCAGGACATCGAACACCGGGGAGCTGTTTTTT
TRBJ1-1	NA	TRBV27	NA	CASTKDSGTWDTEAFF	TGTGCCAGCACCAAAGATTCCGGGACTTGGGACACTGAAGCTTTCTTT
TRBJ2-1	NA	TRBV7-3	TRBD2	CASSPTSGRGNEQFF	TGTGCCAGCAGCCCGACTAGCGGGAGGGGAAATGAGCAGTTCTTC
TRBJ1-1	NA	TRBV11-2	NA	CASSFRRNTEAFF	TGTGCCAGCAGCTTTCGTCGGAACACTGAAGCTTTCTTT
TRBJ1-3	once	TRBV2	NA	CASSEKRPDSGNTIYF	TGTGCCAGCAGTGAAAAGCGCCCAGACTCTGGAAACACCATATATTTT
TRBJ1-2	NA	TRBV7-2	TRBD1	CASSLGGDRGQYGYTF	TGTGCCAGCAGCTTAGGCGGGGACAGGGGCCAATATGGCTACACCTTC
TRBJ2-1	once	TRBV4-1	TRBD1	CASSHPPGQGTVGQQFF	TGCGCCAGCAGCCACCCTCCGGGACAGGGGACGGTAGGGCAGCAGTTCTTC
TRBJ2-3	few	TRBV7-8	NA	CASSSGGGRTDTQYF	TGTGCCAGCAGCTCAGGGGGAGGACGCACAGATACGCAGTATTTT
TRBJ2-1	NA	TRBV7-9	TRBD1	CASSFRGGTGYNEQFF	TGTGCCAGCAGCTTTAGAGGAGGGACAGGGTACAATGAGCAGTTCTTC
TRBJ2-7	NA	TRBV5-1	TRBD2	CASSLAGGTYEQYF	TGCGCCAGCAGCTTGGCGGGAGGGACCTACGAGCAGTACTTC
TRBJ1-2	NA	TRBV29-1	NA	CSVPDRNNYGYTF	TGCAGCGTTCCCGACAGAAATAACTATGGCTACACCTTC
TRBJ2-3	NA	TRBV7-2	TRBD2	CASSYVSGGLSTDTQYF	TGTGCCAGCAGCTACGTTAGCGGGGGGCTTAGCACAGATACGCAGTATTTT
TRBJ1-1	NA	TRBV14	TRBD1	CASSPMTGARTEAFF	TGTGCCAGCAGCCCAATGACAGGGGCAAGAACTGAAGCTTTCTTT
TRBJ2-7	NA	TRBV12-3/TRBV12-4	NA	CASSQGYGNEQYF	TGTGCCAGCAGCCAGGGTTATGGTAACGAGCAGTACTTC
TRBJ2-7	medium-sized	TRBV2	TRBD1	CASREDRGFSYEQYF	TGTGCCAGCAGGGAGGACAGGGGCTTCTCCTACGAGCAGTACTTC
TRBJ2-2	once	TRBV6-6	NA	CASSYTGADTGELFF	TGTGCCAGCAGTTATACGGGAGCGGACACCGGGGAGCTGTTTTTT
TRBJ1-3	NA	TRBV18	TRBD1	CASSPKQGSSGNTIYF	TGTGCCAGCTCACCGAAACAGGGGAGCTCTGGAAACACCATATATTTT
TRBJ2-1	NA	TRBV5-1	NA	CASRRAGLAYNEQFF	TGCGCCAGCCGCCGAGCCGGACTCGCCTACAATGAGCAGTTCTTC